Sequencing of this T cell receptor beta chain was carried out in a study of T cell responses to AZD1222 COVID-19 vaccine. Whole-study findings and limits: Across spike, vaccine-associated CD4 TCRs were found, dominant at 160-218 and 743-854.

About this clone: What it binds is unknown.

TCRdb's copy holds only in-frame clones and misses some; the assay was immunoSEQ multiplex PCR. Of tens of thousands of clones listed, 85% to 90% were seen once; the top ten hold roughly 4.8%. The CDR3 is 14 residues long. Germline lookup yields CDR1 SQVTM and CDR2 ANQGSEA. Trimming removed 7 bases at V and 5 bases at J, with 20 bases between. The origin of this receptor is an adult in good health. V gene TRBV29-1 combines with J gene TRBJ2-5; D is uncertain. The specimen comprised peripheral blood, sampled on day 0 of MenACWY control vaccination. CDR3: CSGKNVKGWETQYF. The CDR3 region has the DNA TGCAGCGGGAAGAACGTGAAGGGTTGGGAGACCCAGTACTTC. Combining the CDR3 with reference TRBV29-1 and TRBJ2-5 gives the whole variable domain SAVISQKPSRDICQRGTSLTIQCQVDSQVTMMFWYRQQPGQSLTLIATANQGSEATYESGFVIDKFPISRPNLTFSTLTVSNMSPEDSSIYLCSGKNVKGWETQYFGPGTRLLVL.